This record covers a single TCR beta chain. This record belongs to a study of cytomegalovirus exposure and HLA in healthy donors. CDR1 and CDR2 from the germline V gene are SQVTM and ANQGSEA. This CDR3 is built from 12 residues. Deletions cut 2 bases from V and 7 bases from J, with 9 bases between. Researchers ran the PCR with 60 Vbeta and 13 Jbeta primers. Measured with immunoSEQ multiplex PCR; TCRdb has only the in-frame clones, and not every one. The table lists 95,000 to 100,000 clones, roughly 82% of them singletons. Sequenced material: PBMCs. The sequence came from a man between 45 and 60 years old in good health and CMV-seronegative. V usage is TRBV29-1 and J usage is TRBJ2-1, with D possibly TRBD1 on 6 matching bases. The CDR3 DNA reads TGCAGCGTTGAATACAGGGAAAATGAGCAGTTCTTC. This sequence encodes CSVEYRENEQFF.